These T cell receptor beta chains were read from a single sample in a study of blood T cell repertoires in COVID-19. Measured with immunoSEQ multiplex PCR; TCRdb has only the in-frame clones, and not every one. The sample has roughly 120,000 clones, 75% to 85% seen once. The sample consisted of peripheral blood. These receptors were collected from a woman over 75 with active or convalescent COVID-19. CDR3s leave out the opening cysteine and the closing phenylalanine or tryptophan. Fields, in order: V gene, clone size, CDR3 protein. Some rows mark clone size as missing; the rest say once, few, many or name a class of expanded clone.

V gene: TRBV5-4; clone size: -; CDR3 protein: ASSRLAGAVLEQY
V gene: TRBV28; clone size: -; CDR3 protein: ASPPRRGAWSGNIQY
V gene: TRBV30; clone size: -; CDR3 protein: AWSVTPPGQGGGYT
V gene: TRBV4-2; clone size: -; CDR3 protein: ASSHVGQPYEQY
V gene: TRBV5-3; clone size: -; CDR3 protein: ARSIRDRDYNEQF
V gene: TRBV14; clone size: -; CDR3 protein: ASSQVFRTGEGGTEAF
V gene: TRBV10-3; clone size: -; CDR3 protein: AISENAGFYGYT
V gene: TRBV28; clone size: -; CDR3 protein: ASSPTGNQPQH
V gene: TRBV7-3; clone size: -; CDR3 protein: ASSFRGSETQY
V gene: TRBV18; clone size: -; CDR3 protein: ASSLTDRLYGYT
V gene: TRBV28; clone size: -; CDR3 protein: ASSRGPGTEAF
V gene: TRBV19; clone size: -; CDR3 protein: ASSEPTGVSYNEQF
V gene: TRBV7-9; clone size: -; CDR3 protein: ASSLSSLAGGHPYEQY
V gene: TRBV7-3; clone size: -; CDR3 protein: ASSQDRYQETQY
V gene: TRBV7-9; clone size: -; CDR3 protein: ASSLAEANYGYT
V gene: TRBV7-9; clone size: -; CDR3 protein: ASSLVTTYGYT
V gene: TRBV5-1; clone size: -; CDR3 protein: ASSSYGQGAGNTIY
V gene: TRBV2; clone size: -; CDR3 protein: ASSEVRTSYEQY
V gene: TRBV24-1; clone size: -; CDR3 protein: ATSDFEGLGKETQY
V gene: TRBV18; clone size: -; CDR3 protein: ASSPAGQSSMNTEAF
V gene: TRBV6-5; clone size: -; CDR3 protein: ASSYRTLSYNEQF
V gene: TRBV4-2; clone size: -; CDR3 protein: ASSQALAGEQY
V gene: TRBV10-3; clone size: -; CDR3 protein: AISEYAGAGPDTQY
V gene: TRBV7-8; clone size: -; CDR3 protein: ASSLTGGGNQPQH
V gene: TRBV6-8; clone size: -; CDR3 protein: ASSEGTGGPYGYT
V gene: TRBV5-4; clone size: -; CDR3 protein: ASSHIAHIDQPQH
V gene: TRBV30; clone size: once; CDR3 protein: AWSVGHIGELF
V gene: TRBV5-4; clone size: -; CDR3 protein: ASSSQTSGRAGETQY
V gene: TRBV7-9; clone size: -; CDR3 protein: ASSLAASGGGYEQY
V gene: TRBV4-1; clone size: -; CDR3 protein: ASSQDRDSTYGYT
V gene: TRBV25-1; clone size: -; CDR3 protein: ASSGSPGSGANVLT
V gene: TRBV6-1; clone size: -; CDR3 protein: ASSEQGQGYGYT
V gene: TRBV5-1; clone size: -; CDR3 protein: ASSLGQGDSPLH
V gene: TRBV24-1; clone size: -; CDR3 protein: ATSDPGQGMSNEKLF
V gene: TRBV18; clone size: -; CDR3 protein: ASSPRANEQY
V gene: TRBV10-3; clone size: -; CDR3 protein: AISEGARQETQY
V gene: TRBV11-3; clone size: -; CDR3 protein: ASSLGDSDTQY
V gene: TRBV29-1; clone size: -; CDR3 protein: SVVAGTATLGQY
V gene: TRBV6-4; clone size: few; CDR3 protein: ASSDGPTSTDTQY
V gene: TRBV5-1; clone size: once; CDR3 protein: ASSAGRNTGELF
V gene: TRBV5-1; clone size: once; CDR3 protein: ASSPLSGGVNNEQF
V gene: TRBV12-3/TRBV12-4; clone size: once; CDR3 protein: ASSFGTGYEQY
V gene: TRBV28; clone size: -; CDR3 protein: ASSPLPTEQWGYT
V gene: TRBV5-6; clone size: -; CDR3 protein: ASSPIRDFQETQY
V gene: TRBV27; clone size: -; CDR3 protein: ASSTRRGPSYEQY
V gene: TRBV5-4; clone size: few; CDR3 protein: ASSLPGQGYGYT
V gene: TRBV7-3; clone size: -; CDR3 protein: ASSPGQLFDYGYT
V gene: TRBV5-1; clone size: -; CDR3 protein: ASSLERYNTGELF